This T cell receptor beta chain is from a study of PD-1 blockade in mismatch repair-deficient tumors. Across the whole study: Patients had around twelve mismatch repair-deficient cancer types, all previously treated and progressing.

In the case of this clone: Its target is not known.

Method: immunoSEQ multiplex PCR; TCRdb's copy keeps in-frame clones and lacks some. The table records about 63,000 clones, about 87% of them present only once. A few pembrolizumab responders had their TCRs sequenced. Points from the study as a whole: Rapid post-treatment expansion, then contraction, generally preceding radiologic response, marked tumor-resident clones.

This clonotype was obtained from an adult with mismatch repair-deficient cancer. The sequenced sample was peripheral blood, obtained 52 weeks after starting pembrolizumab.

Written as DNA, the CDR3 is TGCGCCAGCAGCCAAGAATGGGGACTAGCGGACATCTCCTACGAGCAGTACTTC. This codes for CASSQEWGLADISYEQYF. V usage is TRBV4-1 and J usage is TRBJ2-7, with 11 bases matching TRBD2. The germline CDR1 and CDR2 sequences are MGHRA and YSYEKL. CDR3 size: 18 residues. With V trimmed by 0 bases and J by 0 bases, 7 bases remained unmatched.